A single sample gave rise to the 19 T cell receptor beta chains below, sequenced in a study of PD-1 blockade in classical Hodgkin lymphoma. Stated time point: newly diagnosed, previously untreated cHL patient sample. Profiling relied on immunoSEQ multiplex PCR, and the TCRdb table lists in-frame clones only, not all of them. The sample carries about 17,000 clones, about 85% recorded once. The sample taken for sequencing was peripheral blood mononuclear cells (PBMCs). These receptors came from a human donor with classical Hodgkin lymphoma.

The genes are TRBV4-2 and TRBJ2-4; possibly TRBD1 or TRBD2 for D (5 bases each). This CDR3 spans 17 amino acids. Per the germline V gene, CDR1 is LGHNA and CDR2 is YNFKEQ. V dropped 0 bases and J dropped 3 bases, with 15 bases sitting between them. CDR3 nucleotides: TGTGCCAGCAGCCAAGAAACGGGGCTGAGTGACAAAAACATTCAGTACTTC. The encoded protein is CASSQETGLSDKNIQYF.

The chain links TRBV10-1 to TRBJ2-1; 11 nucleotides line up with TRBD2. The germline gives CDR1 WNHNN, CDR2 SYGVQD (reference sequence). The CDR3 has 15 amino acids. J gave up 10 bases and V 2 bases, and 7 bases lay outside the gene matches. This CDR3 is CASSEPRTSGPEQFF. CDR3 coding DNA: TGCGCCAGCAGTGAGCCAAGGACTAGCGGGCCGGAGCAGTTCTTC.

In its sample, this clone was seen a few times. The V and J genes are TRBV5-5 and TRBJ1-4, with a weak D call TRBD1 (5 bases). V dropped 1 base and J dropped 7 bases, with 14 bases sitting between them. The V gene's germline CDR1 is SGHKS and CDR2 YYEKEE (reference sequence). The CDR3 consists of 15 residues. The CDR3, as DNA: TGTGCCAGCAGCTTGCTCGGGGGGTCTATTGAAAAACTGTTTTTT. Its translation: CASSLLGGSIEKLFF.

J is TRBJ2-6 and V is TRBV27; D not certain. CDR3 size: 13 residues. Germline V lookup: CDR1 MNHEY, CDR2 SMNVEV (reference sequence). V was cut by 9 bases and J by 1 base, with 7 bases left in between. The CDR3 coding sequence is TGTGCCAGTAGGCGGTCTGGGGCCAACGTCCTGACTTTC. It specifies CASRRSGANVLTF.

V is TRBV29-1 and J is TRBJ1-1; maybe TRBD1 (6 bases). Trimming cost V 5 bases and J 0 bases, with 13 bases left between them. Germline V gene lookup returns CDR1 SQVTM and CDR2 ANQGSEA. The CDR3 has 14 amino acids. The CDR3 region is CSVSTKGVNTEAFF. CDR3 nucleotides: TGCAGCGTTTCAACAAAGGGGGTGAACACTGAAGCTTTCTTT.

This chain connects TRBV6-6 to TRBJ2-1; 7 bases agree with TRBD2. The germline V gene encodes CDR1 MNHNY and CDR2 SVGAGI (reference sequence). V dropped 0 bases and J dropped 6; count of bases not matched to a gene: 2. CDR3 size: 14 residues. CDR3 amino acids: CASSYSIAGNEQFF. Written as DNA, the CDR3 is TGTGCCAGCAGTTACTCGATAGCGGGCAATGAGCAGTTCTTC.

The gene calls are TRBV4-2 and TRBJ2-7, with TRBD2 matching over 9 bases. Trimming took 10 bases from V and 3 from J; bases not matched to a gene: 7. Germline V lookup: CDR1 LGHNA, CDR2 YNFKEQ. The CDR3 totals 13 residues. Here the CDR3 reads CATGSGRYYEQYF. The CDR3 region has the DNA TGTGCCACCGGAAGCGGGAGGTACTACGAGCAGTACTTC.

The rearrangement uses TRBV7-9 and TRBJ2-7, with D perhaps matching TRBD2 (5 bases). Germline V gene lookup returns CDR1 SEHNR and CDR2 FQNEAQ (reference sequence). Trimming stripped 5 bases from V and 4 bases from J, with 18 bases between. This CDR3 spans 15 amino acids. CDR3 sequence: CASSALNAGKYEQYF. DNA for the CDR3: TGTGCCAGCAGCGCTCTAAACGCGGGCAAGTACGAGCAGTACTTC. The full variable domain, in which reference TRBV7-9 and TRBJ2-7 provide the parts outside the CDR3, is DTGVSQNPRHKITKRGQNVTFRCDPISEHNRLYWYRQTLGQGPEFLTYFQNEAQLEKSRLLSDRFSAERPKGSFSTLEIQRTEQGDSAMYLCASSALNAGKYEQYFGPGTRLTVT.

The gene calls are TRBV29-1 and TRBJ2-7; TRBD1 is a possible D gene (6 bases). This CDR3 has 13 residues. Trimming pared 5 bases from V and 0 bases from J, leaving 11 bases between. Germline CDR1 SQVTM, CDR2 ANQGSEA. CDR3 sequence reads: CSVPGASSYEQYF. The CDR3 DNA follows: TGCAGCGTTCCAGGGGCGAGCTCCTACGAGCAGTACTTC.

This clone appeared a single time. The chain is built from TRBV5-8 and TRBJ1-5, with D maybe TRBD1 (6 bases). CDR1 is SGHTS and CDR2 is YDEGEE in the germline V gene. The CDR3 covers 14 residues. V gave up 4 bases and J gave up 6 bases, with 14 bases separating them. The CDR3 DNA reads as TGTGCCAGCAGCATAGGACGGGACATTCAGCCCCAGCATTTT. This sequence encodes CASSIGRDIQPQHF.

The chain recombines TRBV15 with TRBJ1-5; a possible D gene is TRBD1 (6 bases). Trimming cost V 0 bases and J 7 bases, with 22 bases left between them. Germline V gene data show CDR1 as LNHNV and CDR2 as YYDKDF (reference sequence). This CDR3 spans 18 amino acids. CDR3 protein: CATSRDLGRGTTVQPQHF. The CDR3 DNA follows: TGTGCCACCAGCAGAGATCTCGGTCGGGGGACAACGGTGCAGCCCCAGCATTTT.

CDR3 residues: CASSSLGEQYF. DNA for the CDR3: TGTGCCAGCAGTTCTTTGGGCGAGCAGTACTTC. This chain links TRBV28 with TRBJ2-7; unclear D gene. V was shortened by 4 bases and J by 6 bases, with 7 bases between the two germline ends. The CDR3 contains 11 residues. CDR1 and CDR2 (germline): MDHEN, SYDVKM.

The chain recombines TRBV4-3 with TRBJ2-3; the match to TRBD2 covers 8 bases. The V gene's germline CDR1 is LGHNA and CDR2 YSLEER. The V and J ends lost 4 bases and 0 bases, in that order; junction bases with no gene match: 6. This CDR3 region has 16 residues. The DNA for the CDR3 is TGCGCCAGCAGCCCGCTAGCGGGCGATAGCACAGATACGCAGTATTTT. It is translated as CASSPLAGDSTDTQYF.

The chain carries TRBV2 and TRBJ2-2, with 8 bases that match TRBD2. CDR3 length equals 14 residues. The ends lost 6 bases at V and 8 bases at J; junction bases unmatched: 8. Germline V gene data show CDR1 as SNHLY and CDR2 as FYNNEI. The CDR3, as DNA: TGTGCCAGCAGATCTGGACTAGCCGCGGGGGAGCTGTTTTTT. Its translation: CASRSGLAAGELFF.

J is TRBJ2-3 and V is TRBV5-6, with 9 bases matching TRBD2. Per germline, CDR1 SGHDT and CDR2 YYEEEE. CDR3 length equals 15 residues. Losses at the gene ends were 1 base for V and 4 bases for J; bases not matched to a gene: 4. The CDR3 reads CASSLYSGRADTQYF. The CDR3 region has the DNA TGTGCCAGCAGCTTGTATAGCGGGAGAGCAGATACGCAGTATTTT.

The V and J genes are TRBV19 and TRBJ2-2, with D possibly being TRBD2 (5 bases). CDR1 LNHDA and CDR2 SQIVND come from the germline V gene (reference sequence). V shed 0 bases and J shed 0 bases, with 8 bases lying between them. The CDR3 covers 16 residues. Written as DNA, the CDR3 is TGTGCCAGTAGTATAGATCTGCGGGCGAACACCGGGGAGCTGTTTTTT. This codes for CASSIDLRANTGELFF.

The chain employs TRBV28 and TRBJ2-7; perhaps TRBD2 as D (6 bases). Trimming removed 10 bases from V and 0 bases from J, with 19 bases in between. Germline V gene sequence: CDR1 MDHEN, CDR2 SYDVKM. There are 15 residues in the CDR3. The CDR3 loop reads CAILLRGRGSYEQYF. In DNA, the CDR3 is TGTGCCATTTTGCTAAGAGGGCGGGGCTCCTACGAGCAGTACTTC.

The CDR3 nucleotides read TGTGCCAGTAGTATGCGCCTGGGACAGGGCGGGGGAAACACCATATATTTT. Amino acid sequence: CASSMRLGQGGGNTIYF. The rearrangement uses TRBV19 and TRBJ1-3; TRBD1 aligns across 9 bases. The V segment lost 3 bases and the J segment 4 bases; nucleotides outside the gene matches: 10. The length of the CDR3 is 17 residues. The germline V gene encodes CDR1 LNHDA and CDR2 SQIVND (reference sequence).

This clone was observed a handful of times. The chain couples TRBV19 to TRBJ2-5, with 14 bases identical to TRBD2. CDR1 is LNHDA, CDR2 SQIVND, per germline (reference sequence). There are 17 residues in the CDR3. V shed 5 bases and J 3 bases; nucleotides not matched to a gene: 8. CDR3 coding DNA: TGTGCCAGTAGTGGTCCGACTAGCGGGAGGGCGAAAGAGACCCAGTACTTC. This codes for CASSGPTSGRAKETQYF. The whole variable domain, filled in from reference TRBV19 and TRBJ2-5, reads DGGITQSPKYLFRKEGQNVTLSCEQNLNHDAMYWYRQDPGQGLRLIYYSQIVNDFQKGDIAEGYSVSREKKESFPLTVTSAQKNPTAFYLCASSGPTSGRAKETQYFGPGTRLLVL.